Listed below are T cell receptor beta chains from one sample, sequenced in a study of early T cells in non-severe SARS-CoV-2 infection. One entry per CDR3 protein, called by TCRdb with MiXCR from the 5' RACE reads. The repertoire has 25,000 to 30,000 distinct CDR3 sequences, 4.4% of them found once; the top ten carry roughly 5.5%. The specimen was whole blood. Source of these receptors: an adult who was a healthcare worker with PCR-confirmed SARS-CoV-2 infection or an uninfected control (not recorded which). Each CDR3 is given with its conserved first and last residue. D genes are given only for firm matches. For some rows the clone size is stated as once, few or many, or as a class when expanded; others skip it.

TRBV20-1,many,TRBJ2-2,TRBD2,TGCAGCACGCCTAGCGGGCTTAACACCGGGGAGCTGTTTTTT,CSTPSGLNTGELFF
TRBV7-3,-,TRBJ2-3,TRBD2,TGTGCCAGCAGCCTAGCGGGGGGTCCTCCGGATACGCAGTATTTT,CASSLAGGPPDTQYF
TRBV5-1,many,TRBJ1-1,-,TGCGCCAGCAGCTTGAGGGCGGGCACTGAAGCTTTCTTT,CASSLRAGTEAFF
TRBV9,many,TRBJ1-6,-,TGTGCCAGCAGCGTATCAGGAAGGAATTCACCCCTCCACTTT,CASSVSGRNSPLHF
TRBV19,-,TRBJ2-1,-,TGTGCCAGTAGTATAGTGGCCCGCAATGAGCAGTTCTTC,CASSIVARNEQFF
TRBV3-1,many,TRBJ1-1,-,TGTGCCAGCAGCCAAGCCAGCGCTCAGGGGTACACTGAAGCTTTCTTT,CASSQASAQGYTEAFF
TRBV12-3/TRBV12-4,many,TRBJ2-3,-,TGTGCCAGCAAGAAAGCCGTACGCACAGATACGCAGTATTTT,CASKKAVRTDTQYF
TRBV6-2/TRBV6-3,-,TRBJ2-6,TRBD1,TGTGCCAGCAGTTTAACAGGGGCTGGGGCCAACGTCCTGACTTTC,CASSLTGAGANVLTF
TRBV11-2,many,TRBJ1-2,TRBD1,TGTGCCAGCAGCTCAGGGGGCTATGGCTACACCTTC,CASSSGGYGYTF
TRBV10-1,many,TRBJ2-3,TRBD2,TGCGCCAGCAGTGAGTTGACTAGCGGGGCCCTCACAGATACGCAGTATTTT,CASSELTSGALTDTQYF